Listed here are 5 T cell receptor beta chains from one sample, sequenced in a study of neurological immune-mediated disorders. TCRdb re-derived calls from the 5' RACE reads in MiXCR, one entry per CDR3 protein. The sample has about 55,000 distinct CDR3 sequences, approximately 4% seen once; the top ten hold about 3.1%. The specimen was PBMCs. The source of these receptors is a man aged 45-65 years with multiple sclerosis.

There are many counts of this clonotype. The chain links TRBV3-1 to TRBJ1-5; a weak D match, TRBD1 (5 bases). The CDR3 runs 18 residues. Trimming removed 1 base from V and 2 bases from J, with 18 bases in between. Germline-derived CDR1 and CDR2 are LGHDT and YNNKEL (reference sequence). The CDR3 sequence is CASSQGLGSGGGNQPQHF. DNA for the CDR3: TGTGCCAGCAGCCAAGGACTGGGGAGCGGGGGGGGCAATCAGCCCCAGCATTTT.

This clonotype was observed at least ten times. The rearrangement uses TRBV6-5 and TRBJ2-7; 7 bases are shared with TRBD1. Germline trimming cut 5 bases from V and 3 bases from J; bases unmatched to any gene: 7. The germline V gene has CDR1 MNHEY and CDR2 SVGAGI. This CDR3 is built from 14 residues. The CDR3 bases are TGTGCCAGCAGTCTACGGGACAGTTTCTACGAGCAGTACTTC. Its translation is CASSLRDSFYEQYF.

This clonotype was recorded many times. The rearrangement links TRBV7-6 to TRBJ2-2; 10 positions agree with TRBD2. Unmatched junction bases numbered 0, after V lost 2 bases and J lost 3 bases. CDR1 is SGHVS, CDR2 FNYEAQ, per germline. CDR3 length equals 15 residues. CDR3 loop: CASSLLAGDTGELFF. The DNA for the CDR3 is TGTGCCAGCAGCTTACTAGCGGGAGACACCGGGGAGCTGTTTTTT. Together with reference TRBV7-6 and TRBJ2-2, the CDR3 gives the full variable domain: GAGVSQSPRYKVTKRGQDVALRCDPISGHVSLYWYRQALGQGPEFLTYFNYEAQQDKSGLPNDRFSAERPEGSISTLTIQRTEQRDSAMYRCASSLLAGDTGELFFGEGSRLTVL.

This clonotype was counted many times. CDR3 protein: CASSYKRDRSSPLHF. CDR3 nucleotide sequence: TGTGCCAGCAGTTATAAACGGGATAGGAGTTCACCCCTCCACTTT. The chain employs TRBV6-2 or TRBV6-3 and TRBJ1-6; unclear D gene. The CDR3 contains 15 residues. The ends were cut back, 3 bases at V and 9 bases at J, with 15 bases in the middle. Germline CDR1 reads MNHEY; CDR2 reads SVGEGT.

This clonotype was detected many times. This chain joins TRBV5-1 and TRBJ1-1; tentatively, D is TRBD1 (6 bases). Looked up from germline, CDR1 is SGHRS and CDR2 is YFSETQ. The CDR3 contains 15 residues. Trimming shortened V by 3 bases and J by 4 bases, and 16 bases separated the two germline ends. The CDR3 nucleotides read TGCGCCAGCAGCTGGGGGGACACATCTGTCACTGAAGCTTTCTTT. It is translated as CASSWGDTSVTEAFF.